Following are 10 T cell receptor beta chains from one sample sequenced in a study of siplizumab effects on memory and regulatory T cells. Only in-frame clones appear in the TCRdb table, and some are missing; sequencing was by immunoSEQ multiplex PCR. Seen here are around 97,000 clones, over 90% observed once, and the top ten hold about 1.5%. The sample comprised non-Treg CD4+ T cells sorted from blood. The receptor source for this set is a human donor in good health.

This clone was seen a few times. The V call is TRBV5-8, the J call TRBJ2-6; 7 bases match TRBD1. The CDR3 runs to 18 residues. Trimming removed 2 bases from V and 0 bases from J; junction bases left unmatched: 8. Germline CDR1 is SGHTS and CDR2 is YDEGEE. The CDR3 DNA reads as TGTGCCAGCAGCTTTCCGGGACAGCCTTCCTCTGGGGCCAACGTCCTGACTTTC. Protein sequence: CASSFPGQPSSGANVLTF.

The chain joins TRBV5-1 to TRBJ2-6, with D hard to call. From germline, CDR1 is SGHRS and CDR2 YFSETQ. V was trimmed by 0 bases and J by 2 bases, leaving 9 bases between them. The CDR3 runs 16 residues. DNA for the CDR3: TGCGCCAGCAGCTTGGATTTATTAACTGGGGCCAACGTCCTGACTTTC. Translation: CASSLDLLTGANVLTF. The full variable domain, completed using reference TRBV5-1 and TRBJ2-6, is KAGVTQTPRYLIKTRGQQVTLSCSPISGHRSVSWYQQTPGQGLQFLFEYFSETQRNKGNFPGRFSGRQFSNSRSEMNVSTLELGDSALYLCASSLDLLTGANVLTFGAGSRLTVL.

This chain joins TRBV5-1 and TRBJ1-4; the D gene is possibly TRBD1 (5 bases). From germline, CDR1 is SGHRS and CDR2 YFSETQ. This CDR3 spans 14 amino acids. V lost 4 bases and J lost 5, with 12 bases in between. The CDR3, as DNA: TGCGCCAGCAGCCCAGGGAATTCGAATGAAAAACTGTTTTTT. Protein: CASSPGNSNEKLFF.

This chain links TRBV21-1 with TRBJ2-2; the table's D call, TRBD2, was not checked against the DNA. TRBV21-1 is given as a pseudogene. This CDR3 has 11 amino acids. This CDR3 reads CASSCLGELFF. The DNA for the CDR3 is TGTGCCAGCAGCTGTCTGGGGGAGCTGTTTTTT.

This rearrangement joins TRBV30 to TRBJ2-2; 7 bases align to TRBD2. This CDR3 comprises 14 residues. The germline CDR1 and CDR2 sequences are GTSNPN and SVGIG (reference sequence). V gave up 3 bases and J gave up 5 bases; unmatched junction bases: 6. The CDR3 is CAWRERGRTGELFF. In DNA form, the CDR3 reads TGTGCCTGGAGGGAGCGGGGAAGGACCGGGGAGCTGTTTTTT.

The chain uses TRBV28 and TRBJ1-1, with D possibly matching TRBD1 (5 bases). Looked up from germline, CDR1 is MDHEN and CDR2 is SYDVKM. Deletions cut 7 bases from V and 8 bases from J, with 23 bases between. The CDR3 is made up of 15 amino acids. The CDR3, as DNA: TGTGCCAGCATCATTAGTATGGCGGGGAAGGGGGAAGCTTTCTTT. Residues: CASIISMAGKGEAFF.

The rearrangement joins TRBV6-6 to TRBJ1-5, with a weak D call TRBD1 (5 bases). V gave up 2 bases and J gave up 0 bases, with 11 bases separating them. Germline-derived CDR1 and CDR2 are MNHNY and SVGAGI (reference sequence). The CDR3 covers 16 residues. The CDR3, as DNA: TGTGCCAGCAGTTACGGGGACGTTTATAGCAATCAGCCCCAGCATTTT. Its protein is CASSYGDVYSNQPQHF.

A single count supports this clone. This chain joins TRBV6-5 and TRBJ1-3, with unresolved D. From germline, CDR1 is MNHEY and CDR2 SVGAGI. Trimming removed 0 bases from V and 0 bases from J, with 9 bases in between. The CDR3 extends over 16 amino acids. The CDR3: CASSYSPPGSGNTIYF. CDR3 nucleotides: TGTGCCAGCAGTTACTCTCCGCCTGGCTCTGGAAACACCATATATTTT.

This chain connects TRBV11-2 to TRBJ2-2; D remains unclear. Deletions cut 5 bases from V and 4 bases from J, with 11 bases between. Germline V gene sequence: CDR1 SGHAT, CDR2 FQNNGV. The CDR3 loop spans 14 amino acids. The CDR3 DNA reads TGTGCCAGCAGCACGGACCTATTCACCGGGGAGCTGTTTTTT. Translated: CASSTDLFTGELFF.

In DNA form, the CDR3 reads TGTGCCAGCAGCCGTAGCGGGAGCGGAAGCAATGAGCAGTTCTTC. This translates into CASSRSGSGSNEQFF. The rearrangement joins TRBV7-9 to TRBJ2-1; 9 bases are a match to TRBD2. Losses at the gene ends were 5 bases for V and 6 bases for J; bases not matched to a gene: 8. This CDR3 has 15 residues. Germline V lookup: CDR1 SEHNR, CDR2 FQNEAQ (reference sequence).